This T cell receptor beta chain derives from a study of tumor-infiltrating lymphocytes in oesophageal squamous cell carcinoma. TCRdb re-called the PCR reads with MiXCR, one entry per CDR3 protein. In the table there are about 20,000 distinct CDR3 sequences, over 40% of which are singletons. Germline lookup yields CDR1 SGHTA and CDR2 FQGNSA. The CDR3 consists of 16 residues. The sequence was collected from a male donor with esophageal squamous cell carcinoma. Sequencing was done on a sample of normal esophageal tissue next to the tumor. This rearrangement joins TRBV7-2 to TRBJ2-3, with 10 bases lining up with TRBD1. With the DNA end fitting TRBJ2-5 better, the J assignment may be wrong. The CDR3 protein is CASSPRQGAYQETQYF. CDR3 coding DNA: TGTGCCAGCAGCCCTAGACAGGGGGCATACCAAGAGACCCAGTACTTC.